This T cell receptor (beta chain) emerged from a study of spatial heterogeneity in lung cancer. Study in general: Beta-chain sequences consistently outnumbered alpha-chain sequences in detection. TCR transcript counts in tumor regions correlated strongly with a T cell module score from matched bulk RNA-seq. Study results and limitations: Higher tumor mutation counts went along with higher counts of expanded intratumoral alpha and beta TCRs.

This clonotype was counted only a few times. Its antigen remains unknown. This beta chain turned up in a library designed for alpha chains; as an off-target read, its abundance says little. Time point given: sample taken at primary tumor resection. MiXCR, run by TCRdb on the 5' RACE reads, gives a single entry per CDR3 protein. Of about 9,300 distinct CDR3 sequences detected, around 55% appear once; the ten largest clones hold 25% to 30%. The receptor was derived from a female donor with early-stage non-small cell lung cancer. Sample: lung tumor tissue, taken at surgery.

In nucleotides, the CDR3 is TGTGCCAGCAGTTACGGGGGGGCAGGTCAGCCCCAGCATTTT. The encoded protein is CASSYGGAGQPQHF. The V gene is TRBV6-6, the J gene TRBJ1-5; weak D call: TRBD1 (6 bases). Germline lookup yields CDR1 MNHNY and CDR2 SVGAGI (reference sequence). The CDR3 runs 14 residues. Deletions cut 2 bases from V and 6 bases from J, with 11 bases between.